Each of the 17 T cell receptor beta chains below was sequenced from the same sample in a study of CD8 T cells in Susac syndrome. The RNA input was roughly 0.45 to 1 ug, and it was reverse transcribed with random hexamers. TCRdb fed the immunoSEQ multiplex PCR reads into MiXCR, producing one record per CDR3 protein. The sample carries about 120,000 distinct CDR3 sequences, around 94% recorded once. The sequenced material came from CD4+ T cells from PBMCs. These receptors all stem from a human donor with multiple sclerosis.

This sequence joins TRBV7-2 and TRBJ1-2, with D tentatively TRBD1 (5 bases). The CDR3 covers 14 residues. Germline V gives CDR1 SGHTA, CDR2 FQGNSA. Trimming pared 4 bases from V and 1 base from J, leaving 10 bases between. The CDR3 loop reads CASSSGTDNYGYTF. CDR3 DNA sequence: TGTGCCAGCAGCTCCGGGACGGATAACTATGGCTACACCTTC.

The chain is built from TRBV5-1 and TRBJ1-1; D call uncertain. V was trimmed by 1 base and J by 4 bases, leaving 8 bases between them. The CDR3 has 13 residues. Germline lookup yields CDR1 SGHRS and CDR2 YFSETQ. CDR3 sequence (DNA): TGCGCCAGCAGCTTGCCCCCTTCCACTGAAGCTTTCTTT. Amino acids: CASSLPPSTEAFF.

The rearrangement uses TRBV20-1 and TRBJ2-7; 7 positions match TRBD2. CDR3 size: 13 residues. Germline V gene lookup returns CDR1 DFQATT and CDR2 SNEGSKA (reference sequence). The junction had 7 bases not matched to a gene; V was cut back by 1 base and J by 7 bases. This CDR3 is CSARVDGGREQYF. The CDR3 DNA follows: TGCAGTGCTAGAGTTGACGGGGGGAGAGAGCAGTACTTC.

V is TRBV4-3 and J is TRBJ2-6, with D perhaps being TRBD1 or TRBD2 (5 bases each). The CDR3 contains 16 residues. Germline V gene data show CDR1 as LGHNA and CDR2 as YSLEER. V was trimmed by 1 base and J by 2 bases, leaving 9 bases between them. CDR3 sequence: CASSQAWGTGANVLTF. CDR3 DNA: TGCGCCAGCAGCCAAGCTTGGGGGACTGGGGCCAACGTCCTGACTTTC.

This clonotype has only a few counts. The chain links TRBV20-1 to TRBJ2-1; D unresolved. Germline V gives CDR1 DFQATT, CDR2 SNEGSKA (reference sequence). V dropped 5 bases and J dropped 1 base, with 6 bases sitting between them. The CDR3 consists of 12 residues. The CDR3 DNA sequence: TGCAGTGCTCGCAGATCCTACAATGAGCAGTTCTTC. It yields the protein CSARRSYNEQFF.

V usage is TRBV7-9 and J usage is TRBJ1-2, with 10 bases fitting TRBD1. The junction had 4 bases not matched to a gene; V was cut back by 6 bases and J by 6 bases. In germline, CDR1 is SEHNR, CDR2 FQNEAQ (reference sequence). The CDR3 has 13 amino acids. The CDR3 loop reads CASRLTGGNGYTF. DNA for the CDR3: TGTGCCAGCAGGTTGACAGGGGGCAATGGCTACACCTTC.

As concerns this clonotype: The DNA is omitted, as the CDR3 cannot be located on it reliably, and the CDR3 follows TCRdb's listing. Here the CDR3 reads CASSLDRSAPTPYEQYFGPYEQYF. This rearrangement joins TRBV11-2 to TRBJ2-7; the D call of TRBD1 is as the table states it, not checked on the DNA. The CDR3 spans 24 residues, counting both ends. CDR1 and CDR2 (germline): SGHAT, FQNNGV.

V and J are TRBV7-9 and TRBJ1-1; 7 nucleotides match TRBD1. Germline V lookup: CDR1 SEHNR, CDR2 FQNEAQ (reference sequence). V lost 6 bases to trimming and J lost 1 base; unmatched junction nucleotides: 11. The CDR3 is 16 residues long. This chain's CDR3 is CASSPDRARTNTEAFF. Written as DNA, the CDR3 is TGTGCCAGCAGTCCCGACAGGGCCCGCACGAACACTGAAGCTTTCTTT. Together with reference TRBV7-9 and TRBJ1-1, the CDR3 gives the full variable domain: DTGVSQNPRHKITKRGQNVTFRCDPISEHNRLYWYRQTLGQGPEFLTYFQNEAQLEKSRLLSDRFSAERPKGSFSTLEIQRTEQGDSAMYLCASSPDRARTNTEAFFGQGTRLTVV.

The chain combines TRBV5-1 with TRBJ2-2; D call uncertain. The V and J ends lost 0 bases and 4 bases respectively, with 10 bases between them. From germline, CDR1 is SGHRS and CDR2 YFSETQ. There are 15 residues in the CDR3. This chain's CDR3 is CASSLGQIGTGELFF. The CDR3 nucleotides are TGCGCCAGCAGCTTGGGGCAGATTGGCACCGGGGAGCTGTTTTTT. Using reference TRBV5-1 and TRBJ2-2 for the parts outside the CDR3, the full variable domain is KAGVTQTPRYLIKTRGQQVTLSCSPISGHRSVSWYQQTPGQGLQFLFEYFSETQRNKGNFPGRFSGRQFSNSRSEMNVSTLELGDSALYLCASSLGQIGTGELFFGEGSRLTVL.

V gene TRBV3-1 combines with J gene TRBJ2-5; the match to TRBD2 covers 11 bases. With V trimmed by 4 bases and J by 4 bases, 8 bases remained unmatched. In germline, CDR1 is LGHDT, CDR2 YNNKEL (reference sequence). The CDR3 has 16 amino acids. The CDR3, as DNA: TGTGCCAGCAGCCCGGGACTAGCGGCTACCCGAGAGACCCAGTACTTC. Amino acids: CASSPGLAATRETQYF.

The chain joins TRBV20-1 to TRBJ2-7; D remains ambiguous. This CDR3 spans 12 amino acids. The germline CDR1 and CDR2 sequences are DFQATT and SNEGSKA (reference sequence). Trimming cost V 3 bases and J 2 bases, with 8 bases left between them. The CDR3 loop is CSASLPTYEQYF. The CDR3 DNA is TGCAGTGCTAGCCTCCCTACCTACGAGCAGTACTTC.

The DNA of the CDR3 is TGCGCCAGCAGCTTGGGAACAGGGACTAACTATGGCTACACCTTC. Protein: CASSLGTGTNYGYTF. The rearrangement links TRBV5-1 to TRBJ1-2; tentatively, D is TRBD1 (6 bases). CDR1 is SGHRS, CDR2 YFSETQ, per germline. The CDR3 is 15 residues long. The germline V and J ends were trimmed by 0 bases and 0 bases, with 9 bases remaining between them. Supplemented by reference TRBV5-1 and TRBJ1-2, the full variable domain reads KAGVTQTPRYLIKTRGQQVTLSCSPISGHRSVSWYQQTPGQGLQFLFEYFSETQRNKGNFPGRFSGRQFSNSRSEMNVSTLELGDSALYLCASSLGTGTNYGYTFGSGTRLTVV.

CDR3 region: CSTGGTAVSYNEQFF. The CDR3 coding sequence is TGCAGCACGGGAGGAACGGCAGTCTCCTACAATGAGCAGTTCTTC. The rearrangement uses TRBV29-1 and TRBJ2-1; 7 nucleotides align to TRBD2. Germline V gene sequence: CDR1 SQVTM, CDR2 ANQGSEA. V shed 8 bases and J 0 bases; nucleotides not matched to a gene: 10. This CDR3 is built from 15 residues.

The V gene is TRBV29-1, the J gene TRBJ1-1; D perhaps matches TRBD1 (5 bases). There are 13 residues in the CDR3. V was trimmed by 2 bases and J by 7 bases, leaving 14 bases between them. Germline CDR1 SQVTM, CDR2 ANQGSEA. CDR3 loop: CSVEIIGRGEAFF. CDR3 DNA sequence: TGCAGCGTTGAAATTATCGGGAGGGGTGAAGCTTTCTTT.

As concerns this clonotype: As the CDR3 is not closed by the conserved phenylalanine or tryptophan, this likely results from a read error. V is TRBV30 and J is TRBJ2-1; a weak D match, TRBD2 (6 bases). The ends were cut back, 8 bases at V and 0 bases at J, with 11 bases in the middle. CDR1 and CDR2 (germline): GTSNPN, SVGIG (reference sequence). The CDR3 is made up of 13 amino acids. Here the CDR3 reads CAATTSSYNEQFL. The CDR3 nucleotides are TGTGCCGCTACGACTAGCTCCTACAATGAGCAGTTCTTG.

This clonotype was counted a single time. This rearrangement joins TRBV19 to TRBJ1-1; D remains unclear. Germline values: CDR1 LNHDA, CDR2 SQIVND (reference sequence). The CDR3 length is 10 residues. Between the trimmed V and J ends, which lost 6 bases and 10 bases, there was a span of 9 bases. The CDR3, as DNA: TGTGCCAGTAGCCATACGCGAGCTTTCTTT. Translating it yields CASSHTRAFF.

The CDR3 coding sequence is TGCAGTGCTAGTAGTGCTAGCGGTTCCTACAATGAGCAGTTCTTC. Protein product: CSASSASGSYNEQFF. The V and J genes are TRBV20-1 and TRBJ2-1, with 7 nucleotides matching TRBD2. The CDR3 consists of 15 residues. Germline-derived CDR1 and CDR2 are DFQATT and SNEGSKA (reference sequence). The J segment lost 1 base and the V segment lost 3 bases, leaving 6 bases of the junction unmatched.